The 22 T cell receptor beta chains given below trace back to one sample, sequenced in a study of blood T cells in healthy people across ages. A second about 6 to 12 cycle PCR used barcoded and J-beta primers. A single record per CDR3 protein comes from TCRdb applying MiXCR to the 5' RACE reads. The sample lists about 1.8 million distinct CDR3 sequences; 40% to 55% were seen once. Sequenced: blood. All receptors derive from a woman aged 35 to 49 in good health.

This clonotype was recorded a few times. The V and J genes are TRBV7-9 and TRBJ1-2; D gene ambiguous. Trimming cost V 5 bases and J 8 bases, with 18 bases left between them. There are 14 residues in the CDR3. Germline V gene sequence: CDR1 SEHNR, CDR2 FQNEAQ (reference sequence). The CDR3 reads CASSPRQGQEGYTF. CDR3 in DNA: TGTGCCAGCAGCCCAAGACAAGGCCAGGAAGGCTACACCTTC.

This clonotype has more than one count but fewer than ten. A read error may account for a junction end that differs from germline. This rearrangement joins TRBV7-2 to TRBJ1-6; tentative D call: TRBD1 (5 bases). Germline lookup yields CDR1 SGHTA and CDR2 FQGNSA. The CDR3 sequence is 16 residues long. CDR3: CASSLSGARGNSPLHF. CDR3 in DNA: TGCGCCAGCAGCCTCAGCGGGGCGCGCGGAAATTCACCCCTCCACTTT.

About this clonotype itself: A junction end diverges from the germline sequence, so it may reflect a read error. This sequence joins TRBV6-5 and TRBJ2-6, with D perhaps TRBD1 (5 bases). The germline CDR1 and CDR2 sequences are MNHEY and SVGAGI. The CDR3 is 15 amino acids. Here the CDR3 reads CASSYLVLGANVLTF. The CDR3 DNA sequence: TGTGCCAGCAGTTACTTGGTGCTTGGGGCCAATGTCCTGACTTTC.

The rearrangement uses TRBV7-8 and TRBJ2-1; 9 nucleotides match TRBD2. With 5 bases clipped from V and 2 bases from J, the junction kept 7 bases outside the gene matches. Germline CDR1 reads SGHVS; CDR2 reads FQNEAQ. The length of the CDR3 is 16 residues. For the CDR3, the DNA is TGTGCCAGCAGCCCCCGCGGGGGGGTGACCTACAATGAGCAGTTCTTC. The encoded protein is CASSPRGGVTYNEQFF.

V gene TRBV7-2 combines with J gene TRBJ2-2; D might be TRBD1 or TRBD2, each matching 5 bases. V was clipped by 4 bases and J by 3 bases, with 12 bases between them. This CDR3 contains 15 residues. Germline loops: CDR1 SGHTA, CDR2 FQGNSA. Here the CDR3 reads CASSSDGGYTGELFF. The CDR3 DNA sequence: TGTGCCAGCAGCTCAGATGGGGGTTACACCGGGGAGCTGTTTTTT.

This sequence joins TRBV15 and TRBJ1-2; D gene ambiguous. Trimming shortened V by 3 bases and J by 5 bases, and 7 bases separated the two germline ends. Germline V CDR1 and CDR2: LNHNV, YYDKDF (reference sequence). There are 12 residues in the CDR3. CDR3 sequence (DNA): TGTGCCACCAGCAGTGGAAGATATGGCTACACCTTC. Its translation is CATSSGRYGYTF.

Turning to this clonotype: Its ends do not fully match the called genes, so a read error is possible. The chain is built from TRBV7-7 and TRBJ2-3; 8 nucleotides line up with TRBD2. CDR1 is SSHAT and CDR2 is FNYEAQ in the germline V gene (reference sequence). The CDR3 has 16 amino acids. This chain's CDR3 is CASSPLMSGGRDTQYF. In DNA form, the CDR3 reads TGTGCTAGCAGCCCGCTGATGAGCGGGGGACGGGATACGCAGTATTTT. The variable domain in full, with the rest retrieved from reference TRBV7-7 and TRBJ2-3, is GAGVSQSPRYKVTKRGQDVTLRCDPISSHATLYWYQQALGQGPEFLTYFNYEAQPDKSGLPSDRFSAERPEGSISTLTIQRTEQRDSAMYRCASSPLMSGGRDTQYFGPGTRLTVL.

This clonotype was seen just once. The chain recombines TRBV4-1 with TRBJ2-3; possible D gene TRBD2, 5 bases. There are 15 residues in the CDR3. Germline V gene lookup returns CDR1 MGHRA and CDR2 YSYEKL. Trimming stripped 0 bases from V and 5 bases from J, with 12 bases between. The CDR3 sequence: CASSQDRAGRDTQYF. The CDR3 DNA follows: TGCGCCAGCAGCCAAGATAGGGCGGGCCGAGATACGCAGTATTTT.

There are many counts of this clonotype. The junction departs from germline at one end; a sequencing error may be responsible. This chain links TRBV7-2 with TRBJ1-2, with 10 bases that match TRBD1. This CDR3 has 13 amino acids. The germline V gene has CDR1 SGHTA and CDR2 FQGNSA. The CDR3 DNA reads as TGCGCCAGCAGCTCCGGGACAGGGGATGGCTACACCTTC. It is translated as CASSSGTGDGYTF.

The DNA of the CDR3 is TGCAGCGTTGAAGACCTGGCCGGGGACTGGGTCACAGATACGCAGTATTTT. This codes for CSVEDLAGDWVTDTQYF. The rearrangement joins TRBV29-1 to TRBJ2-3, with D perhaps matching TRBD2 (6 bases). Trimming removed 0 bases from V and 2 bases from J, with 18 bases in between. The CDR3 covers 17 residues. The germline gives CDR1 SQVTM, CDR2 ANQGSEA.

This clonotype was counted a few times. This chain connects TRBV7-2 to TRBJ2-7, with a weak D call TRBD2 (7 bases). Trimming took 5 bases from V and 5 from J, leaving 13 bases between them. Germline V gene sequence: CDR1 SGHTA, CDR2 FQGNSA. The CDR3 length is 13 residues. The DNA for the CDR3 is TGTGCCAGCAGCGGGGGGGCTAAGCACGAGCAGTACTTC. Its translation is CASSGGAKHEQYF.

This clonotype has a handful of counts. The chain uses TRBV20-1 and TRBJ1-6; TRBD1 agrees at 8 bases. The germline V gene has CDR1 DFQATT and CDR2 SNEGSKA (reference sequence). The CDR3 length is 14 residues. The J segment lost 5 bases and the V segment lost 5 bases, leaving 5 bases of the junction unmatched. CDR3 sequence: CSADETGDNSPLHF. The CDR3 bases are TGCAGTGCTGACGAGACAGGGGATAATTCACCCCTCCACTTT.

The chain couples TRBV6-6 to TRBJ2-3, with TRBD1 as a possible D gene (6 bases). The CDR3 runs to 15 residues. Germline values: CDR1 MNHNY, CDR2 SVGAGI (reference sequence). V lost 7 bases to trimming and J lost 1 base, with 15 bases between them. Here the CDR3 reads CASIPQGLGTDTQYF. The CDR3 nucleotides read TGTGCCAGCATTCCTCAGGGGTTGGGCACAGATACGCAGTATTTT.

The count of this clonotype is one. The chain joins TRBV4-3 to TRBJ2-5; no clear D gene. Trimming took off 3 bases at V and 11 bases at J, with 13 bases between the two ends. The length of the CDR3 is 12 residues. Per germline, CDR1 LGHNA and CDR2 YSLEER. CDR3 coding DNA: TGCGCCAGCAGCCATCTTGGCAAAGAGCAGTACTTC. As protein: CASSHLGKEQYF.

The rearrangement joins TRBV27 to TRBJ2-1; the match to TRBD2 covers 7 bases. V gave up 6 bases and J gave up 6 bases; unmatched junction bases: 5. Germline V gene data show CDR1 as MNHEY and CDR2 as SMNVEV (reference sequence). The CDR3 runs to 13 residues. CDR3 DNA: TGTGCCAGCAGACCTGGGGGGGGCAATGAGCAGTTCTTC. Translation gives CASRPGGGNEQFF.

The chain combines TRBV6-5 with TRBJ2-3; 9 nucleotides agree with TRBD2. Looked up from germline, CDR1 is MNHEY and CDR2 is SVGAGI. V was clipped by 2 bases and J by 0 bases; unmatched bases: 3. This CDR3 is built from 16 residues. CDR3 nucleotide sequence: TGTGCCAGCAGTTACCGCGGGGGGGCTAGCACAGATACGCAGTATTTT. Protein product: CASSYRGGASTDTQYF.

The V gene is TRBV25-1, the J gene TRBJ1-5; 7 bases fit TRBD1. The CDR3 spans 13 residues. Germline V gives CDR1 MGHDK, CDR2 SYGVNS. V was pared by 5 bases and J by 4 bases, with 2 bases of the junction left unmatched. CDR3 protein: CASSTGVNQPQHF. As DNA, the CDR3 is TGTGCCAGCAGTACAGGGGTGAATCAGCCCCAGCATTTT.

The table lists this clonotype with a few counts. This chain uses TRBV6-2 or TRBV6-3 with TRBJ2-3, with a weak D call TRBD2 (5 bases). The CDR3 has 16 residues. Trimming cost V 2 bases and J 2 bases, with 14 bases left between them. Germline V gene sequence: CDR1 MNHEY, CDR2 SVGEGT. CDR3 protein: CASSYGSGEDTDTQYF. DNA for the CDR3: TGTGCCAGCAGTTACGGAAGCGGAGAAGACACAGATACGCAGTATTTT.

The DNA of the CDR3 is TGTGCCAGCAGTTACCTACCGACAGGGGCCTTACGACCCCTCCACTTT. It is translated as CASSYLPTGALRPLHF. V is TRBV6-5 and J is TRBJ1-6, with TRBD1 matching over 8 bases. Germline loops: CDR1 MNHEY, CDR2 SVGAGI. Trimming at V came to 2 bases and at J to 12 bases, leaving 12 bases not matched to a gene. The CDR3 has 16 residues.

V gene TRBV3-1 combines with J gene TRBJ1-2; weak D call: TRBD1 (5 bases). CDR1 and CDR2 from the germline V gene are LGHDT and YNNKEL (reference sequence). CDR3 size: 16 residues. The ends were cut back, 4 bases at V and 0 bases at J, with 15 bases in the middle. CDR3 protein: CASSPWTPLANYGYTF. CDR3 in DNA: TGTGCCAGCAGCCCCTGGACACCATTAGCTAACTATGGCTACACCTTC.

The genes are TRBV28 and TRBJ2-7; a possible D gene is TRBD2 (5 bases). The CDR3 loop spans 15 amino acids. Germline values: CDR1 MDHEN, CDR2 SYDVKM. V was clipped by 4 bases and J by 0 bases, with 13 bases between them. The CDR3 is CASSSPRGSSYEQYF. CDR3 sequence (DNA): TGTGCCAGCAGTTCCCCCCGGGGAAGCTCCTACGAGCAGTACTTC.

The chain has TRBV11-2 and TRBJ1-2; a weak D match, TRBD1 (6 bases). The germline V gene has CDR1 SGHAT and CDR2 FQNNGV. V was cut by 5 bases and J by 6 bases, with 16 bases left in between. The CDR3 sequence is 14 residues long. CDR3 bases: TGTGCCAGCAGCGTAGGCAGGGGAGTGGATGGCTACACCTTC. Protein sequence: CASSVGRGVDGYTF. Based on the CDR3 plus reference TRBV11-2 and TRBJ1-2, the full variable domain is EAGVAQSPRYKIIEKRQSVAFWCNPISGHATLYWYQQILGQGPKLLIQFQNNGVVDDSQLPKDRFSAERLKGVDSTLKIQPAKLEDSAVYLCASSVGRGVDGYTFGSGTRLTVV.